The clone carrying this TCR beta chain was seen a handful of times. This sample was included in a study of blood T cells in healthy people across ages. A second about 7 to 11 cycle PCR used barcoded and J-beta primers. The authors tagged each cDNA molecule using a template-switch adaptor with 12 random nucleotides. TCRdb ran MiXCR on the 5' RACE reads and lists one entry per CDR3 protein. Found here are 910,000 or so distinct CDR3 sequences, roughly half of them singletons; the top ten hold over 20%. The clonotype comes from a woman aged 55-69 years in good health. Sequencing was performed on blood.

CDR3 nucleotide sequence: TGTGCCAGCAGACAGACTAGCGGGAGGGCCGGGGAGACCCAGTACTTC. This codes for CASRQTSGRAGETQYF. The genes are TRBV12-3 or TRBV12-4 and TRBJ2-5; 14 bases map to TRBD2. J was trimmed by 5 bases and V by 6 bases; bases with no gene match: 8. The CDR3 length is 16 residues.